This T cell receptor beta chain was retrieved from a study of siplizumab effects on memory and regulatory T cells. The protocol was immunoSEQ multiplex PCR, while the TCRdb copy is restricted to in-frame clones and leaves out a portion. The data hold over 65,000 clones, with just under 95% observed a single time. With 6 bases clipped from V and 4 bases from J, the junction kept 8 bases outside the gene matches. The CDR3 loop spans 14 amino acids. The germline V gene has CDR1 MDHEN and CDR2 SYDVKM. Sample: CD8+ T cells sorted from blood. This rearrangement joins TRBV28 to TRBJ2-7; TRBD2 agrees at 8 bases. This clonotype originated in a human donor in good health. CDR3 bases: TGTGCCAGCAGACACAGCGGGAGAGCTTACGAGCAGTACTTC. Its protein product is CASRHSGRAYEQYF.